This T cell receptor (beta chain) was recovered during a study of T cell responses to AZD1222 COVID-19 vaccine. Study conclusions and caveats: The donor cohort was predominantly white British with a female majority, and clonal diversity may have been underestimated.

V lost 2 bases and J lost 6, with 26 bases in between. Germline-derived CDR1 and CDR2 are SGHNT and YENEEA. CDR3 size: 19 residues. This clone has only a few counts. Its antigen remains unidentified. Only in-frame clones appear in the TCRdb table, and some are missing; sequencing was by immunoSEQ multiplex PCR. The profile covers over 110,000 clones, with 75% to 95% appearing a single time and roughly 2.8% taken by the ten largest. The source is an adult in good health. Source: peripheral blood, taken on day 0 of AZD1222 vaccination. The V gene is TRBV11-3, the J gene TRBJ1-5; perhaps TRBD1 as D (6 bases). The CDR3: CASSLFFSRSILRGQPQHF. CDR3 in DNA: TGTGCCAGCAGCTTATTTTTTTCCCGGTCCATCCTCAGGGGTCAGCCCCAGCATTTT.